The present TCR beta chain was sequenced within a study of blood T cell repertoires in COVID-19. Sequenced by immunoSEQ multiplex PCR; TCRdb stores in-frame clones only, minus some. The repertoire holds 60,000 to 80,000 clones, with roughly 84% as singletons. Germline loops: CDR1 LNHDA, CDR2 SQIVND (reference sequence). Trimming shortened V by 5 bases and J by 1 base, and 15 bases separated the two germline ends. The CDR3 has 15 amino acids. Sequencing input: peripheral blood. This clonotype was obtained from a man in his fifties or sixties with active COVID-19. The chain employs TRBV19 and TRBJ2-7, with D perhaps matching TRBD1 (7 bases). CDR3 in DNA: TGTGCCAGTAGTGCGGCAGGGGGGCTTTCCTACGAGCAGTACTTC. Translating gives CASSAAGGLSYEQYF.